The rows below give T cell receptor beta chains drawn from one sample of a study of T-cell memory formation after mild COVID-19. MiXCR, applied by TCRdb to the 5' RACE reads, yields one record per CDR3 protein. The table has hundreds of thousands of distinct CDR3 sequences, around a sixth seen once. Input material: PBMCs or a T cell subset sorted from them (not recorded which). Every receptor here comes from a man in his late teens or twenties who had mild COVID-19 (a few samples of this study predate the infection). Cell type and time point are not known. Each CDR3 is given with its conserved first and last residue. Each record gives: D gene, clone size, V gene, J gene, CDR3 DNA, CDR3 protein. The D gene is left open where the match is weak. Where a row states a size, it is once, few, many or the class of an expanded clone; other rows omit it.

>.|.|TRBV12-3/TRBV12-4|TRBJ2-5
TGTGCCAGCAGCAGTAGCGGTAACCAAGAGACCCAGTACTTC
CASSSSGNQETQYF
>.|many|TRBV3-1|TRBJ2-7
TGTGCCAGCAGCCCGGAGGCGGGGAAGCAGTACTTC
CASSPEAGKQYF
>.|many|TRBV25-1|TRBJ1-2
TGTGCCAGCAGTGCAGGGACGGTCTATGGCTACACCTTC
CASSAGTVYGYTF
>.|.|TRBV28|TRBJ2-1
TGTGCCAGCAGTTCCCACCCGCGGCGGATCCTTTACAATGAGCAGTTCTTC
CASSSHPRRILYNEQFF
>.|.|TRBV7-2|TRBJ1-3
TGTGCCAGCAGTGGGCAGAGCTCTGGAAACACCATATATTTT
CASSGQSSGNTIYF
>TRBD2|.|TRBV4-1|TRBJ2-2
TGCGCCAGCAGCCCTGGACTAGCGTTAAACACCGGGGAGCTGTTTTTT
CASSPGLALNTGELFF
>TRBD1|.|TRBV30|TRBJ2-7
TGTGCCTGGAGTGGCCGGACAGGGGACCCCTACGAGCAGTACTTC
CAWSGRTGDPYEQYF
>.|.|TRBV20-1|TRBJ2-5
TGCAGTGCTAGAGTTGGCAGGGCAGAGACCCAGTACTTC
CSARVGRAETQYF
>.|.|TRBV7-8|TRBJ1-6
TGTGCCAGCAGCTTAGCAGGGAACGAAGAATCACCCCTCCACTTT
CASSLAGNEESPLHF
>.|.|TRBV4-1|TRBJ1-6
TGCGCCAGCAGCCAGGTCGACAGGAATTCACCCCTCCACTTT
CASSQVDRNSPLHF
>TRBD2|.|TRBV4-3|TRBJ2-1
TGCGCCAGCAGTCGACGAGCGGGGGGTAACTCCTACAATGAGCAGTTCTTC
CASSRRAGGNSYNEQFF
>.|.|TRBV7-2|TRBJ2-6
TGTGCCAGCAGCGTACAGGGTAGGAGCTCTGGGGCCAACGTCCTGACTTTC
CASSVQGRSSGANVLTF
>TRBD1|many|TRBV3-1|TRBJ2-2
TGTGCCAGCAGCCTTGGGACAGGGGTCAACACCGGGGAGCTGTTTTTT
CASSLGTGVNTGELFF
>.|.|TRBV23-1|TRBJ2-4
TGCGCCAGCAGTCGATTGACAAGCAGCCCCGGAGCCAAAAACATTCAGTACTTC
CASSRLTSSPGAKNIQYF
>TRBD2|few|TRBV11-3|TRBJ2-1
TGTGCCAGCAGCTTGCGGGGGTTCTACAATGAGCAGTTCTTC
CASSLRGFYNEQFF
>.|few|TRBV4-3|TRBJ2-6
TGCGCCAGCAGCCAAGTACGTGGTGGGTCTGGGGCCAACGTCCTGACTTTC
CASSQVRGGSGANVLTF
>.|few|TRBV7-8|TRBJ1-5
TGTGCCAGCAGCACCCGGCAGGGCGGAGATCAGCCCCAGCATTTT
CASSTRQGGDQPQHF
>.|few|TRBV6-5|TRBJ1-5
TGTGCCAGCAGGAGGTCAGGGAACCAGCCCCAGCATTTT
CASRRSGNQPQHF
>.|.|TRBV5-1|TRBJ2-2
TGCGCCAGCAGCTTGGTAGAGGGACCCGCCGGGGAGCTGTTTTTT
CASSLVEGPAGELFF
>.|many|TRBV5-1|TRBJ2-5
TGCGCCAGCAGCCGGAACCCGTCGGAGGAGACCCAGTACTTC
CASSRNPSEETQYF
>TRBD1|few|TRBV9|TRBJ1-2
TGTGCCAGCAGTGACAGGGGCGGCTATGGCTACACCTTC
CASSDRGGYGYTF
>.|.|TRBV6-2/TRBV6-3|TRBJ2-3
TGTGCCAGCAGTTTTGACATTACCACAGATACGCAGTATTTT
CASSFDITTDTQYF
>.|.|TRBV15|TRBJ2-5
TGTGCCACCAGCAGAGTAGCGAATCAAGAGACCCAGTACTTC
CATSRVANQETQYF
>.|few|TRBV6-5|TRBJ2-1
TGTGCCAGCAGTACATACACGGGGGGCACCTACAATGAGCAGTTCTTC
CASSTYTGGTYNEQFF
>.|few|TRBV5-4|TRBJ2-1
TGTGCCAGCAGCTTGTACCGTGAGCAGTTCTTC
CASSLYREQFF
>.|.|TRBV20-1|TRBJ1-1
TGCAGTGCTTTCGGGGCCCACACTGAAGCTTTCTTT
CSAFGAHTEAFF
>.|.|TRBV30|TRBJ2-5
TGTGCCTGGAGTGAGGACGGAGTTTCCCAGTACTTC
CAWSEDGVSQYF
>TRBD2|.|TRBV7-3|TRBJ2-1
TGTGCCAGCAGCCGCTCGTTAGCGGGGTTGAATGAGCAGTTCTTC
CASSRSLAGLNEQFF